One sample yielded the 28 T cell receptor beta chains listed below, sequenced in a study of cytomegalovirus exposure and HLA in healthy donors. The primer mix had 60 Vbeta and 13 Jbeta primers. Method: immunoSEQ multiplex PCR; TCRdb's copy keeps in-frame clones and lacks some. Of 150,000 to 200,000 clones in the sample, 81% were seen once. The material sequenced was PBMCs. Every receptor here comes from a man aged 35-49 years in good health and CMV-seropositive.

This chain joins TRBV28 and TRBJ2-2; 10 positions match TRBD2. The germline V gene has CDR1 MDHEN and CDR2 SYDVKM. The CDR3 totals 16 residues. V lost 5 bases and J lost 7; bases outside the gene matches: 10. CDR3 coding DNA: TGTGCCAGCAGTCCGGGACTAGCGAGGGTCGGCGGGGAGCTGTTTTTT. It specifies CASSPGLARVGGELFF. The whole variable domain, remainder taken from reference TRBV28 and TRBJ2-2, is DVKVTQSSRYLVKRTGEKVFLECVQDMDHENMFWYRQDPGLGLRLIYFSYDVKMKEKGDIPEGYSVSREKKERFSLILESASTNQTSMYLCASSPGLARVGGELFFGEGSRLTVL.

The chain is built from TRBV10-3 and TRBJ1-5; 7 bases map to TRBD1. J gave up 1 base and V 2 bases, and 2 bases lay outside the gene matches. This CDR3 has 15 residues. Germline V gives CDR1 ENHRY, CDR2 SYGVKD. CDR3 sequence: CAISERDSSNQPQHF. CDR3 DNA: TGTGCCATCAGTGAGCGGGACAGCAGCAATCAGCCCCAGCATTTT.

Of note for this clone: Because the CDR3 is missing its conserved closing phenylalanine or tryptophan, this is likely a read error. CDR3 in amino acids: CASSLDGGYGYTL. The CDR3 DNA sequence: TGCGCCAGCAGCTTGGATGGAGGGTATGGCTACACCCTC. The J gene is TRBJ1-2, the V gene TRBV5-1; unclear D gene. There are 13 residues in the CDR3. CDR1 SGHRS and CDR2 YFSETQ come from the germline V gene. The germline V and J ends were trimmed by 0 bases and 5 bases, with 8 bases remaining between them.

This rearrangement joins TRBV4-3 to TRBJ1-5; 7 bases line up with TRBD1. CDR1 and CDR2 from the germline V gene are LGHNA and YSLEER. Trimming removed 0 bases from V and 3 bases from J; junction bases left unmatched: 8. This CDR3 contains 17 residues. CDR3 sequence reads: CASSQDSRGQNNQPQHF. CDR3 nucleotides: TGCGCCAGCAGCCAAGATTCACGGGGACAGAACAATCAGCCCCAGCATTTT.

In regard to this clone: The junction shows a germline mismatch at one end, possibly a read error. The rearrangement joins TRBV13 to TRBJ2-4; D call uncertain. The CDR3 consists of 16 residues. Germline V gene sequence: CDR1 PRHDT, CDR2 FYEKMQ (reference sequence). CDR3 nucleotides: TGTGCCAGCAGCACCCACGGAATGGTAGCCAAAAACATTCAATACTTC. Encoded protein: CASSTHGMVAKNIQYF.

The chain combines TRBV11-3 with TRBJ2-7; D possibly corresponds to TRBD1 (5 bases). The CDR3 has 13 residues. In germline, CDR1 is SGHNT, CDR2 YENEEA. V lost 0 bases, J lost 7 bases, and 10 bases lay in between. CDR3 region: CASSLDLSGEQYF. The CDR3 coding sequence is TGTGCCAGCAGCTTAGATCTTTCAGGGGAGCAGTACTTC.

J is TRBJ1-5 and V is TRBV10-3, with unresolved D. V dropped 2 bases and J dropped 5 bases, with 4 bases sitting between them. The CDR3 has 12 amino acids. Germline-derived CDR1 and CDR2 are ENHRY and SYGVKD. This CDR3 is CAISETDQPQHF. The CDR3, as DNA: TGTGCCATCAGTGAGACTGATCAGCCCCAGCATTTT.

The chain employs TRBV29-1 and TRBJ1-1; 9 bases fit TRBD1. This CDR3 has 16 amino acids. Trimming cost V 1 base and J 3 bases; bases outside gene matches: 9. Germline values: CDR1 SQVTM, CDR2 ANQGSEA. For the CDR3, the DNA is TGCAGCGTTGAAGGGGGACAGGGTGGGGCGGACACTGAAGCTTTCTTT. Translating it yields CSVEGGQGGADTEAFF.

The chain couples TRBV6-5 to TRBJ2-6; D call uncertain. This CDR3 is 13 amino acids long. Germline CDR1 MNHEY, CDR2 SVGAGI. The germline V and J ends were trimmed by 6 bases and 1 base, with 4 bases remaining between them. The CDR3: CASSRSGANVLTF. For the CDR3, the DNA is TGTGCCAGCAGCCGGTCTGGGGCCAACGTCCTGACTTTC.

The chain employs TRBV6-6 and TRBJ1-3; D call uncertain. V was cut by 9 bases and J by 2 bases, with 14 bases left in between. This CDR3 spans 14 amino acids. Germline V gives CDR1 MNHNY, CDR2 SVGAGI (reference sequence). The CDR3 loop reads CARKPGYAGNTIYF. In DNA form, the CDR3 reads TGTGCCAGGAAGCCGGGATACGCTGGAAACACCATATATTTT.

The chain links TRBV6-1 to TRBJ2-2; no clear D. Germline V gene lookup returns CDR1 MNHNS and CDR2 SASEGT. This CDR3 is 16 amino acids long. V lost 4 bases and J lost 0, with 12 bases in between. CDR3 amino acids: CASSVQNTPNTGELFF. The CDR3 nucleotides read TGTGCCAGCAGTGTACAGAATACCCCGAACACCGGGGAGCTGTTTTTT.

This clone was counted only a few times. V is TRBV9 and J is TRBJ1-5; 7 nucleotides align to TRBD1. Unmatched junction bases numbered 16, after V lost 1 base and J lost 0 bases. Germline-derived CDR1 and CDR2 are SGDLS and YYNGEE. The CDR3 length is 20 residues. The CDR3 coding sequence is TGTGCCAGCAGCGTACTGATCCCAGAACAGGGGAACAATAGCAATCAGCCCCAGCATTTT. This sequence encodes CASSVLIPEQGNNSNQPQHF.

V gene TRBV2 combines with J gene TRBJ1-6, with 7 bases that match TRBD1. The V segment lost 4 bases and the J segment 6 bases; nucleotides outside the gene matches: 3. The CDR3 runs 14 residues. CDR1 is SNHLY and CDR2 is FYNNEI in the germline V gene. The DNA for the CDR3 is TGTGCCAGCAGTGGACAGGGCCCTAATTCACCCCTCCACTTT. Translation gives CASSGQGPNSPLHF. The complete variable domain, with remaining parts taken from reference TRBV2 and TRBJ1-6, reads EPEVTQTPSHQVTQMGQEVILRCVPISNHLYFYWYRQILGQKVEFLVSFYNNEISEKSEIFDDQFSVERPDGSNFTLKIRSTKLEDSAMYFCASSGQGPNSPLHFGNGTRLTVT.

CDR3 bases: TGTGCCAGCAGCTACGGACTAGCGGCGAACACCGGGGAGCTGTTTTTT. It yields the protein CASSYGLAANTGELFF. The chain is built from TRBV7-6 and TRBJ2-2; 10 nucleotides agree with TRBD2. The J segment lost 0 bases and the V segment lost 4 bases, leaving 2 bases of the junction unmatched. This CDR3 contains 16 residues. Germline V lookup: CDR1 SGHVS, CDR2 FNYEAQ.

This clone was found a few times. The V gene is TRBV2, the J gene TRBJ1-5; possibly TRBD1 for D (5 bases). Germline CDR1 reads SNHLY; CDR2 reads FYNNEI. Trimming took off 1 base at V and 2 bases at J, with 12 bases between the two ends. The CDR3 sequence is 16 residues long. CDR3 residues: CASSEDRGDGNQPQHF. CDR3 bases: TGTGCCAGCAGTGAAGATAGGGGCGACGGCAATCAGCCCCAGCATTTT. The full variable domain, its missing parts supplied by reference TRBV2 and TRBJ1-5, is EPEVTQTPSHQVTQMGQEVILRCVPISNHLYFYWYRQILGQKVEFLVSFYNNEISEKSEIFDDQFSVERPDGSNFTLKIRSTKLEDSAMYFCASSEDRGDGNQPQHFGDGTRLSIL.

The gene calls are TRBV18 and TRBJ1-3; D call uncertain. V was trimmed by 3 bases and J by 0 bases, leaving 6 bases between them. The CDR3 loop spans 14 amino acids. Germline V gene sequence: CDR1 KGHSH, CDR2 LQKENI. Written as DNA, the CDR3 is TGTGCCAGCTCACCCCGGGTCTCTGGAAACACCATATATTTT. Encoded protein: CASSPRVSGNTIYF.

Only one count was recorded for this clone. The V call is TRBV10-3, the J call TRBJ2-1, with TRBD1 matching over 12 bases. CDR3 length: 13 residues. Germline lookup yields CDR1 ENHRY and CDR2 SYGVKD. With V trimmed by 8 bases and J by 7 bases, 3 bases remained unmatched. The DNA for the CDR3 is TGTGCCATCGAGGGACAGGGGGCAAATGAGCAGTTCTTC. Its translation is CAIEGQGANEQFF.

This chain uses TRBV6-1 with TRBJ1-5; D is ambiguous. This CDR3 has 14 residues. Germline CDR1 reads MNHNS; CDR2 reads SASEGT. V lost 4 bases to trimming and J lost 0 bases, with 7 bases between them. CDR3 bases: TGTGCCAGCAGTGGTCAGTATAGCAATCAGCCCCAGCATTTT. Translating gives CASSGQYSNQPQHF.

This rearrangement joins TRBV25-1 to TRBJ2-1, with D unresolved. Trimming stripped 1 base from V and 3 bases from J, with 10 bases between. The CDR3 is 15 amino acids. Germline CDR1 MGHDK, CDR2 SYGVNS. CDR3: CASSESPSFYNEQFF. The DNA for the CDR3 is TGTGCCAGCAGTGAATCCCCTAGTTTCTACAATGAGCAGTTCTTC. Based on the CDR3 plus reference TRBV25-1 and TRBJ2-1, the full variable domain is EADIYQTPRYLVIGTGKKITLECSQTMGHDKMYWYQQDPGMELHLIHYSYGVNSTEKGDLSSESTVSRIRTEHFPLTLESARPSHTSQYLCASSESPSFYNEQFFGPGTRLTVL.

V usage is TRBV6-5 and J usage is TRBJ2-7; possibly TRBD1 for D (5 bases). V was cut by 7 bases and J by 2 bases, with 18 bases left in between. The CDR3 contains 15 residues. Germline lookup yields CDR1 MNHEY and CDR2 SVGAGI. The CDR3 DNA reads as TGTGCCAGCACCCCGACAGACCCTGTACCCTACGAGCAGTACTTC. It codes for CASTPTDPVPYEQYF.

The rearrangement uses TRBV19 and TRBJ2-5; 8 bases match TRBD2. The CDR3 has 16 amino acids. V shed 5 bases, J shed 5 bases, and the junction held 13 bases outside the gene matches. Germline CDR1 and CDR2: LNHDA and SQIVND (reference sequence). The DNA of the CDR3 is TGTGCCAGTAGTTCGGCTAGCGGGCCGATCCGGGAGACCCAGTACTTC. This sequence encodes CASSSASGPIRETQYF.

The rearrangement links TRBV6-5 to TRBJ2-7; D perhaps matches TRBD1 (5 bases). V was cut by 5 bases and J by 2 bases, with 10 bases left in between. Germline values: CDR1 MNHEY, CDR2 SVGAGI. The CDR3 runs 13 residues. The CDR3 bases are TGTGCCAGCAGTAGGACACAGACCTACGAGCAGTACTTC. Protein sequence: CASSRTQTYEQYF.

This sequence joins TRBV4-1 and TRBJ1-6; 9 bases map to TRBD1. V gave up 3 bases and J gave up 6 bases; unmatched junction bases: 6. Germline CDR1 reads MGHRA; CDR2 reads YSYEKL. This CDR3 spans 16 amino acids. The CDR3, as DNA: TGCGCCAGCAGCCACGACGGGACAGGGAGTAATTCACCCCTCCACTTT. Its protein product is CASSHDGTGSNSPLHF.

J is TRBJ2-1 and V is TRBV19, with 7 bases matching TRBD1. This CDR3 is built from 15 residues. J gave up 0 bases and V 6 bases, and 5 bases lay outside the gene matches. Germline V gives CDR1 LNHDA, CDR2 SQIVND (reference sequence). In DNA form, the CDR3 reads TGTGCCAGTAGAGACGGACAGGTCTCCTACAATGAGCAGTTCTTC. Translating it yields CASRDGQVSYNEQFF. The full variable domain, rest sourced from reference TRBV19 and TRBJ2-1, is DGGITQSPKYLFRKEGQNVTLSCEQNLNHDAMYWYRQDPGQGLRLIYYSQIVNDFQKGDIAEGYSVSREKKESFPLTVTSAQKNPTAFYLCASRDGQVSYNEQFFGPGTRLTVL.

V and J are TRBV10-3 and TRBJ1-3, with D possibly matching TRBD1 (6 bases). The germline gives CDR1 ENHRY, CDR2 SYGVKD. This CDR3 has 13 amino acids. V lost 10 bases and J lost 0, with 10 bases in between. The CDR3 DNA reads TGTGCCACGCAGGGGCACTCTGGAAACACCATATATTTT. Residues: CATQGHSGNTIYF.

This clone was seen only a few times. The V call is TRBV29-1, the J call TRBJ1-1; TRBD1 matches 8 bases. CDR3 length: 15 residues. Unmatched junction bases numbered 12, after V lost 5 bases and J lost 4 bases. Looked up from germline, CDR1 is SQVTM and CDR2 is ANQGSEA. In nucleotides, the CDR3 is TGCAGCGTTCAAGTCTCAGGGGGCGTCGGCACTGAAGCTTTCTTT. As protein: CSVQVSGGVGTEAFF.

V gene TRBV19 combines with J gene TRBJ2-1, with 8 bases matching TRBD1. From germline, CDR1 is LNHDA and CDR2 SQIVND (reference sequence). The length of the CDR3 is 16 residues. The CDR3 here is CPLPFAAGGFYNEQFF. The DNA for the CDR3 is TGTCCACTACCTTTCGCGGCAGGGGGCTTCTACAATGAGCAGTTCTTC.

This clone was counted a few times. The rearrangement joins TRBV5-4 to TRBJ2-7; 8 nucleotides align to TRBD1. V lost 4 bases and J lost 2; bases outside the gene matches: 5. CDR1 SGHNT and CDR2 YYREEE come from the germline V gene (reference sequence). This CDR3 contains 14 residues. Here the CDR3 reads CASSAGQGTYEQYF. The CDR3 nucleotides are TGTGCCAGCAGCGCCGGACAGGGAACCTACGAGCAGTACTTC.